This T cell receptor beta chain was obtained from a study of cytomegalovirus exposure and HLA in healthy donors. The study's findings and limits: Listed as cytomegalovirus-associated were roughly 180 TCR beta chains.

As concerns this clone: Antigen: not known.

PCR amplification relied on 60 Vbeta primers (plus 13 Jbeta primers). TCRdb keeps only in-frame clones here, not all; method: immunoSEQ multiplex PCR. This sample yields approximately 150,000 clones, of which over 70% are seen a single time; about 4.4% belongs to the top ten. Trimming pared 3 bases from V and 0 bases from J, leaving 12 bases between. The CDR3 length is 15 residues. From germline, CDR1 is WNHNN and CDR2 SYGVQD (reference sequence). Sequencing input: PBMCs. The TCR was taken from a man aged 40-49 years in good health and CMV-seronegative. The chain employs TRBV10-1 and TRBJ2-7, with a possible D match to TRBD1 (6 bases). In nucleotides, the CDR3 is TGCGCCAGCAGTGATTTCCAGGGGCACTCCTACGAGCAGTACTTC. Protein sequence: CASSDFQGHSYEQYF.